Shown below are 21 T cell receptor beta chains from a single sample sequenced in a study of blood T cell repertoires in COVID-19 (dated by TCRdb to the early 2020s). The library was produced with the immunoSEQ multiplex PCR assay. Sourced from immuneACCESS, this table was stored by TCRdb with only in-frame sequences that have V and J called. A share of the clones is absent; for the studies checked, an unresolved V gene accounts for under half, and the remainder has no known explanation. The sample profile shows fewer than 90,000 clones; more than 90% of them were found once. Approximately 4.2% of the sample is taken by the ten largest. The sample taken for sequencing was peripheral blood. The receptors stem from a human donor with active COVID-19. The donor label of this sample is uncertain.

The rearrangement uses TRBV3-1 (or the pseudogene TRBV3-2) and TRBJ2-1; the D gene is possibly TRBD2 (6 bases). CDR3 length: 12 amino acids. The germline V and J ends were trimmed by 2 bases and 11 bases, with 10 bases remaining between them. Germline CDR1 is LGHDT and CDR2 is YNNKEL (reference sequence). The CDR3: CASSQPAGKQFF. DNA of the CDR3: TGTGCCAGCAGCCAACCGGCGGGGAAGCAGTTCTTC.

The chain uses TRBV19 and TRBJ1-1; TRBD1 matches at 8 bases. The length of the CDR3 is 15 residues. Looked up from germline, CDR1 is LNHDA and CDR2 is SQIVND (reference sequence). Trimming cost V 8 bases and J 0 bases; bases outside gene matches: 8. The CDR3 spells CASVRQGSVNTEAFF. The DNA of the CDR3 is TGTGCCAGTGTGCGACAGGGGTCGGTGAACACTGAAGCTTTCTTT.

The V gene is TRBV28, the J gene TRBJ2-5, with D possibly matching TRBD2 (5 bases). Germline lookup yields CDR1 MDHEN and CDR2 SYDVKM. The CDR3 totals 14 residues. V was clipped by 6 bases and J by 0 bases, with 11 bases between them. CDR3 bases: TGTGCCAGCAGAAAGCCGGACTACCAAGAGACCCAGTACTTC. It encodes CASRKPDYQETQYF. The full variable domain, in which reference TRBV28 and TRBJ2-5 provide the parts outside the CDR3, is DVKVTQSSRYLVKRTGEKVFLECVQDMDHENMFWYRQDPGLGLRLIYFSYDVKMKEKGDIPEGYSVSREKKERFSLILESASTNQTSMYLCASRKPDYQETQYFGPGTRLLVL.

V and J are TRBV28 and TRBJ1-6; 7 bases are a match to TRBD1. The CDR3 has 14 residues. Germline CDR1 MDHEN, CDR2 SYDVKM. V trimming: 4 bases; J trimming: 7 bases; junction bases outside the gene matches: 4. CDR3 in amino acids: CASSSTGRNSPLHF. The CDR3 nucleotides read TGTGCCAGCAGTTCGACAGGGAGGAATTCACCCCTCCACTTT.

CDR3 loop: CASSQRRKSYNSPLHF. As DNA, the CDR3 is TGTGCCAGCAGCCAACGTAGAAAGTCCTATAATTCACCCCTCCACTTT. The chain couples TRBV3-1 (or the pseudogene TRBV3-2) to TRBJ1-6; D is uncertain. V was trimmed by 2 bases and J by 1 base, leaving 9 bases between them. CDR1 is LGHDT and CDR2 is YNNKEL in the germline V gene (reference sequence). This CDR3 has 16 amino acids.

The rearrangement uses TRBV29-1 and TRBJ2-5; D is unresolved. Germline V gene lookup returns CDR1 SQVTM and CDR2 ANQGSEA. This CDR3 comprises 13 residues. V lost 3 bases, J lost 1 base, and 9 bases lay in between. CDR3 sequence reads: CSVDTTSQETQYF. In nucleotides, the CDR3 is TGCAGCGTTGATACGACAAGCCAAGAGACCCAGTACTTC.

The rearrangement uses TRBV6-2 or TRBV6-3 and TRBJ2-1, with 8 bases matching TRBD2. CDR1 is MNHEY and CDR2 is SVGEGT in the germline V gene. Unmatched junction bases numbered 9, after V lost 5 bases and J lost 3 bases. This CDR3 is built from 16 residues. The CDR3 sequence: CASSTPGTRHYNEQFF. CDR3 DNA: TGTGCCAGCAGTACCCCCGGGACTAGACACTACAATGAGCAGTTCTTC.

The chain links TRBV2 to TRBJ2-7; 8 nucleotides align to TRBD2. With V trimmed by 6 bases and J by 2 bases, 3 bases remained unmatched. CDR1 and CDR2 (germline): SNHLY, FYNNEI. This CDR3 has 13 amino acids. The CDR3 is CASRNGGAYEQYF. The CDR3 region has the DNA TGTGCCAGCAGGAACGGGGGGGCCTACGAGCAGTACTTC. The full variable domain, its missing parts supplied by reference TRBV2 and TRBJ2-7, is EPEVTQTPSHQVTQMGQEVILRCVPISNHLYFYWYRQILGQKVEFLVSFYNNEISEKSEIFDDQFSVERPDGSNFTLKIRSTKLEDSAMYFCASRNGGAYEQYFGPGTRLTVT.

This chain joins TRBV28 and TRBJ2-7; 10 bases agree with TRBD2. J was trimmed by 3 bases and V by 3 bases; bases with no gene match: 14. This CDR3 has 18 amino acids. Germline V CDR1 and CDR2: MDHEN, SYDVKM. This CDR3 reads CASSFLVQLAGNLYEQYF. The DNA for the CDR3 is TGTGCCAGCAGTTTTTTGGTCCAACTAGCGGGAAACCTCTACGAGCAGTACTTC.

Only one count was recorded for this clone. V is TRBV2 and J is TRBJ2-2; TRBD1 matches 10 bases. The CDR3 spans 15 residues. The germline gives CDR1 SNHLY, CDR2 FYNNEI. This chain's CDR3 is CANDGGQGLSGELFF. CDR3 in DNA: TGTGCTAACGACGGGGGACAGGGGTTGTCCGGGGAGCTGTTTTTT.

This chain joins TRBV27 and TRBJ2-3, with 13 nucleotides matching TRBD2. The CDR3 covers 20 residues. The V segment lost 6 bases and the J segment 2 bases; nucleotides outside the gene matches: 17. Germline values: CDR1 MNHEY, CDR2 SMNVEV (reference sequence). The CDR3 coding sequence is TGTGCCAGCAGCCGAGAGCCGCCGTCCGGGACTAGCGGGAACACAGATACGCAGTATTTT. It codes for CASSREPPSGTSGNTDTQYF.

CDR3 loop: CASSLTGVGSREQYF. DNA for the CDR3: TGCGCCAGCAGCCTTACCGGGGTAGGGTCTCGTGAGCAGTACTTC. The chain recombines TRBV5-1 with TRBJ2-7; a weak D match, TRBD2 (5 bases). This CDR3 is 15 amino acids long. The germline CDR1 and CDR2 sequences are SGHRS and YFSETQ. V lost 4 bases and J 7 bases, leaving 21 bases between the germline ends.

The J gene is TRBJ1-2, the V gene TRBV29-1, with D maybe TRBD1 (6 bases). V lost 5 bases to trimming and J lost 4 bases, with 20 bases between them. The V gene's germline CDR1 is SQVTM and CDR2 ANQGSEA. CDR3 length: 15 residues. CDR3: CSVQRRGGVGYGYTF. The DNA of the CDR3 is TGCAGCGTTCAACGACGGGGGGGCGTGGGCTATGGCTACACCTTC. The variable domain in full, completed from reference TRBV29-1 and TRBJ1-2, reads SAVISQKPSRDICQRGTSLTIQCQVDSQVTMMFWYRQQPGQSLTLIATANQGSEATYESGFVIDKFPISRPNLTFSTLTVSNMSPEDSSIYLCSVQRRGGVGYGYTFGSGTRLTVV.

J is TRBJ2-5 and V is TRBV7-2; 11 bases align to TRBD2. After removal of 5 bases from V and 4 bases from J, the junction contained 18 bases not matched to a gene. In germline, CDR1 is SGHTA, CDR2 FQGNSA. The CDR3 contains 19 residues. CDR3 region: CASSGRLAGWDIGSETQYF. CDR3 coding DNA: TGTGCCAGCAGCGGACGACTAGCGGGATGGGATATTGGATCAGAGACCCAGTACTTC.

This clone was picked up a small number of times. The chain uses TRBV4-3 and TRBJ2-1, with 8 bases matching TRBD2. V shed 1 base and J 8 bases; nucleotides not matched to a gene: 7. The CDR3 spans 15 residues. Germline CDR1 reads LGHNA; CDR2 reads YSLEER. CDR3 sequence reads: CASSQGGTSGDEQFF. CDR3 sequence (DNA): TGCGCCAGCAGCCAAGGGGGCACTAGCGGCGATGAGCAGTTCTTC.

This rearrangement joins TRBV4-1 to TRBJ1-1; D uncertain. The CDR3 covers 14 residues. CDR1 MGHRA and CDR2 YSYEKL come from the germline V gene. V was shortened by 0 bases and J by 4 bases, with 9 bases between the two germline ends. CDR3 sequence: CASSQEYIVTEAFF. The CDR3 region has the DNA TGCGCCAGCAGCCAAGAATACATTGTCACTGAAGCTTTCTTT.

The chain couples TRBV6-4 to TRBJ1-6; D may be TRBD1 (5 bases). The CDR3 runs 16 residues. The germline CDR1 and CDR2 sequences are MRHNA and SNTAGT. Trimming took 0 bases from V and 9 from J, leaving 15 bases between them. This CDR3 reads CASSDSNYGGCSPLHF. Here the CDR3 DNA reads TGTGCCAGCAGTGACTCGAATTACGGGGGTTGTTCACCCCTCCACTTT.

The V call is TRBV6-1, the J call TRBJ1-4; D is unclear. Germline assignment: CDR1 MNHNS and CDR2 SASEGT. V dropped 1 base and J dropped 8 bases, with 5 bases sitting between them. The CDR3 covers 12 residues. CDR3 residues: CASSEGIEKLFF. Written as DNA, the CDR3 is TGTGCCAGCAGTGAAGGTATCGAAAAACTGTTTTTT.

This chain links TRBV15 with TRBJ2-2, with D uncertain. The germline V gene encodes CDR1 LNHNV and CDR2 YYDKDF (reference sequence). Trimming pared 7 bases from V and 1 base from J, leaving 16 bases between. The CDR3 has 16 residues. CDR3 amino acids: CATNGVRQLNTGELFF. The CDR3 DNA reads TGTGCCACCAATGGAGTGAGGCAACTGAACACCGGGGAGCTGTTTTTT.

V gene TRBV7-6 combines with J gene TRBJ2-2; D might be TRBD2 (7 bases). Trimming stripped 5 bases from V and 3 bases from J, with 22 bases between. CDR3 length: 18 residues. The germline V gene encodes CDR1 SGHVS and CDR2 FNYEAQ. Written as DNA, the CDR3 is TGTGCCAGCAGCGTATTAGGGGGAGGGCCGGCGGACACCGGGGAGCTGTTTTTT. It yields the protein CASSVLGGGPADTGELFF.

This rearrangement joins TRBV5-6 to TRBJ2-7; TRBD2 matches 7 bases. After removal of 2 bases from V and 5 bases from J, the junction contained 13 bases not matched to a gene. The CDR3 has 16 amino acids. Germline CDR1 reads SGHDT; CDR2 reads YYEEEE. The DNA for the CDR3 is TGTGCCAGCAGCTTCCGGGCTGGAGCGGGGACTAACGAGCAGTACTTC. Translated: CASSFRAGAGTNEQYF.